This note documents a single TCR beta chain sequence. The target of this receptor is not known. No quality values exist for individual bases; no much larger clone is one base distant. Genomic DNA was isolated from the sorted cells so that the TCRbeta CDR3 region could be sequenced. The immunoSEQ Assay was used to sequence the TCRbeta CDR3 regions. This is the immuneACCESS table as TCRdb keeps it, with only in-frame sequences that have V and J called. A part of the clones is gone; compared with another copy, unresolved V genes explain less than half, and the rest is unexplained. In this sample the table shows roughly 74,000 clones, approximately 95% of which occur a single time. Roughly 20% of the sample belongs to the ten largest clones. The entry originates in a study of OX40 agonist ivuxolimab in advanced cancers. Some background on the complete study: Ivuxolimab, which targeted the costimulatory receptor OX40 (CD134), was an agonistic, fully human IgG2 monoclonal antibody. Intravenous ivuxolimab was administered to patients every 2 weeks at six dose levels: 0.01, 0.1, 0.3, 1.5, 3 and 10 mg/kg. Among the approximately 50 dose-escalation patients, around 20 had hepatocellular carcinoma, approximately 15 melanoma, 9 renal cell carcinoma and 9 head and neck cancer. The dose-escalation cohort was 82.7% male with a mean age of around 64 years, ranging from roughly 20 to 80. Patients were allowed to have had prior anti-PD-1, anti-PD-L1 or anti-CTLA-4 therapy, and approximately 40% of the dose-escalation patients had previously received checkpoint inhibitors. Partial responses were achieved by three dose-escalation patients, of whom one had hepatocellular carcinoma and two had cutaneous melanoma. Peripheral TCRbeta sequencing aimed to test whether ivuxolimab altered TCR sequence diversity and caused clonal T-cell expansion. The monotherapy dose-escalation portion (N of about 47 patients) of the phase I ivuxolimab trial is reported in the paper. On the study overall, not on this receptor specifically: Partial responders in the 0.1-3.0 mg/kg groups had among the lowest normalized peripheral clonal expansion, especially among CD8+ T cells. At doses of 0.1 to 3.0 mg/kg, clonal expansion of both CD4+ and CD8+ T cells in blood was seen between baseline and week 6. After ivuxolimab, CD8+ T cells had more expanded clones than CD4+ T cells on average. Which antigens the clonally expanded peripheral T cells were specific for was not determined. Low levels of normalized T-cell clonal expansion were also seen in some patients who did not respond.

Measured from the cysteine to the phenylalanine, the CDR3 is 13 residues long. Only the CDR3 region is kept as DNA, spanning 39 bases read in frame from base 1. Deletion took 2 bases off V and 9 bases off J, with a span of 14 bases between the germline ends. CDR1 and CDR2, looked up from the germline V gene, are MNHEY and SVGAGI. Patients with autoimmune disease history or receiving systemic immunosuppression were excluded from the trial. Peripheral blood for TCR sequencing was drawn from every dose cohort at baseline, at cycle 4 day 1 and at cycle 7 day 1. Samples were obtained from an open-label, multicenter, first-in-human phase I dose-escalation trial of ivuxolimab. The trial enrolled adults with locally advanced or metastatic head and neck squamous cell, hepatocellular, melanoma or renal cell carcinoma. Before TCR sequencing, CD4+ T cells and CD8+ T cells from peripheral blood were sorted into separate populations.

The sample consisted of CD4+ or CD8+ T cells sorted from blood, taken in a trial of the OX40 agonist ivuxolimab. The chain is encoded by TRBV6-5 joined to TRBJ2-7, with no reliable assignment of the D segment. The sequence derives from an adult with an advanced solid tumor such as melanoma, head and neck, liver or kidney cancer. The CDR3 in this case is CASSYVNPWGQYF. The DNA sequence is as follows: TGTGCCAGCAGTTACGTGAATCCTTGGGGGCAGTACTTC.